Each of the 28 T cell receptor beta chains below was sequenced from the same sample in a study of a mutant IDH1 vaccine in newly diagnosed glioma. Using immunoSEQ multiplex PCR, the repertoire was profiled, and TCRdb retains in-frame clones only, with some absent. The sample lists 40,000 or so clones; roughly 80% were seen once. Described time point: baseline, week 1 (first vaccination visit). Treatment here: pre-vaccination baseline after standard-of-care therapy. This specimen consisted of PBMCs, obtained from a glioma patient treated with radiotherapy, temozolomide or both. These receptors originate from a man between 40 and 49 years old with glioma. Some clones in this sample may be carry-over from other donors' samples.

The V call is TRBV7-8, the J call TRBJ2-7; D is uncertain. The ends were cut back, 5 bases at V and 1 base at J, with 21 bases in the middle. Looked up from germline, CDR1 is SGHVS and CDR2 is FQNEAQ. This CDR3 comprises 17 residues. The CDR3 nucleotides read TGTGCCAGCAGCCCTCCCGCCATTCGACCGAAATCCTACGAGCAGTACTTC. It translates to CASSPPAIRPKSYEQYF.

The sample holds a few counts of this clone. The chain combines TRBV4-3 with TRBJ1-4, with D hard to call. The CDR3 has 17 amino acids. V was cut by 1 base and J by 8 bases, with 20 bases left in between. Germline CDR1 LGHNA, CDR2 YSLEER. CDR3 DNA: TGCGCCAGCAGCCAAGCCCCCCAAGTCCAACGGTGGGAAAAACTGTTTTTT. Amino acids: CASSQAPQVQRWEKLFF.

The genes are TRBV18 and TRBJ1-5; 11 bases map to TRBD1. From germline, CDR1 is KGHSH and CDR2 LQKENI. V lost 0 bases, J lost 7 bases, and 8 bases stayed unmatched. The CDR3 runs 17 residues. In DNA, the CDR3 is TGTGCCAGCTCACCACCTATATGGGACAGGGGGGAACAGCCCCAGCATTTT. Amino acid sequence: CASSPPIWDRGEQPQHF.

This clone has only a few counts. The same CDR3 can be traced to other DNA sequences in this sample. The CDR3 sequence: CAWSGKSNQPQHF. DNA of the CDR3: TGTGCCTGGAGTGGAAAGAGCAATCAGCCCCAGCATTTT. The V call is TRBV30, the J call TRBJ1-5; no clear D. The CDR3 has 13 amino acids. V gave up 1 base and J gave up 1 base, with 5 bases separating them. The germline V gene encodes CDR1 GTSNPN and CDR2 SVGIG (reference sequence).

The CDR3 loop reads CASSLGRSAFF. The CDR3, as DNA: TGTGCCAGCAGTTTGGGGAGATCAGCTTTCTTT. The chain recombines TRBV28 with TRBJ1-1; D not resolved. Germline loops: CDR1 MDHEN, CDR2 SYDVKM. CDR3 length: 11 residues. V dropped 3 bases and J dropped 10 bases, with 9 bases sitting between them.

This clone showed up just a few times. The chain is built from TRBV6-5 and TRBJ1-1; possibly TRBD1 for D (6 bases). The CDR3 is 13 residues long. The V gene's germline CDR1 is MNHEY and CDR2 SVGAGI. V lost 10 bases and J lost 4, with 16 bases in between. CDR3 DNA sequence: TGTGCCATCGGAAGGGGGGCCAGCACTGAAGCTTTCTTT. Translated, it gives CAIGRGASTEAFF.

This clone showed up just once. This sequence joins TRBV18 and TRBJ1-1, with 8 bases fitting TRBD1. Germline V lookup: CDR1 KGHSH, CDR2 LQKENI. V was pared by 1 base and J by 3 bases, with 4 bases of the junction left unmatched. This CDR3 is built from 15 residues. The CDR3 bases are TGTGCCAGCTCACCACGCCAGGGGGCTTACACTGAAGCTTTCTTT. This sequence encodes CASSPRQGAYTEAFF.

The V call is TRBV28, the J call TRBJ1-2; unclear D gene. There are 14 residues in the CDR3. Germline V CDR1 and CDR2: MDHEN, SYDVKM. V lost 7 bases and J lost 5, with 17 bases in between. CDR3 nucleotides: TGTGCCAGCATACCGACCCGGATGTGGTATGGCTACACCTTC. Translation: CASIPTRMWYGYTF.

This clone came up once. The V gene is TRBV30, the J gene TRBJ2-7; D perhaps matches TRBD1 (5 bases). V lost 5 bases and J 6 bases, leaving 32 bases between the germline ends. The germline V gene encodes CDR1 GTSNPN and CDR2 SVGIG (reference sequence). CDR3 length equals 18 residues. CDR3 coding DNA: TGTGCCTGGTCCGAAAAGGGGTTGACGTTGGCTTTGCTCGGCGAGCAGTACTTC. Protein sequence: CAWSEKGLTLALLGEQYF.

Remarks on this clone: Relative to the germline gene, one junction end is altered; a read error may explain this. The chain has TRBV2 and TRBJ2-5, with TRBD2 identical over 13 bases. The germline V gene has CDR1 SNHLY and CDR2 FYNNEI. There are 18 residues in the CDR3. CDR3 DNA: TGTGCCAGCAGCGAAGGACTAGCGGGGGTTTTGTACCAAGAGACCCAGTACTTC. It specifies CASSEGLAGVLYQETQYF.

The chain recombines TRBV6-5 with TRBJ1-1; tentative D call: TRBD1 (6 bases). V was shortened by 7 bases and J by 11 bases, with 14 bases between the two germline ends. Germline lookup yields CDR1 MNHEY and CDR2 SVGAGI. This CDR3 spans 11 amino acids. CDR3 amino acids: CASTRGREAFF. CDR3 bases: TGTGCCAGCACCAGGGGCAGGGAGGCTTTCTTT.

The rearrangement joins TRBV20-1 to TRBJ1-1; 8 positions agree with TRBD1. Germline assignment: CDR1 DFQATT and CDR2 SNEGSKA (reference sequence). V shed 6 bases and J 6 bases; nucleotides not matched to a gene: 3. The CDR3 covers 11 residues. Written as DNA, the CDR3 is TGCAGTGCCGGACAGGGCGCTGAAGCTTTCTTT. This sequence encodes CSAGQGAEAFF.

The J gene is TRBJ2-5, the V gene TRBV9, with D possibly matching TRBD1 (6 bases). Germline V gene sequence: CDR1 SGDLS, CDR2 YYNGEE. V was pared by 0 bases and J by 3 bases, with 15 bases between. There are 16 residues in the CDR3. CDR3 DNA: TGTGCCAGCAGCGTAGCTCCAGGGGCGATTAAAGAGACCCAGTACTTC. Protein product: CASSVAPGAIKETQYF.

This sequence joins TRBV27 and TRBJ1-2, with no clear D. Trimming took 4 bases from V and 11 from J, leaving 17 bases between them. This CDR3 has 13 residues. Looked up from germline, CDR1 is MNHEY and CDR2 is SMNVEV (reference sequence). The CDR3 nucleotides are TGTGCCAGCAGTTCACCGTCGGGTGTTGGGTACACCTTC. Its translation: CASSSPSGVGYTF.

The gene calls are TRBV27 and TRBJ2-2; perhaps TRBD2 as D (5 bases). The V and J ends lost 3 bases and 5 bases respectively, with 13 bases between them. CDR1 MNHEY and CDR2 SMNVEV come from the germline V gene (reference sequence). This CDR3 has 15 residues. The CDR3 DNA follows: TGTGCCAGCAGTTTTTTCCCCACTAGAACCGGGGAGCTGTTTTTT. Translating it yields CASSFFPTRTGELFF.

The chain links TRBV10-3 to TRBJ2-2; 7 bases are shared with TRBD1. Trimming at V came to 6 bases and at J to 5 bases, leaving 12 bases not matched to a gene. Germline V lookup: CDR1 ENHRY, CDR2 SYGVKD. This CDR3 spans 16 amino acids. The CDR3 reads CAIRRGTVVETGELFF. In nucleotides, the CDR3 is TGTGCCATCAGGAGAGGGACAGTAGTGGAAACCGGGGAGCTGTTTTTT.

This rearrangement joins TRBV18 to TRBJ2-5; D not resolved. The CDR3 runs 14 residues. V lost 0 bases, J lost 4 bases, and 9 bases lay in between. The germline V gene has CDR1 KGHSH and CDR2 LQKENI. DNA of the CDR3: TGTGCCAGCTCACCACCCCTGTGGCCAGAGACCCAGTACTTC. It yields the protein CASSPPLWPETQYF.

The chain is built from TRBV5-4 and TRBJ2-2, with TRBD1 matching 10 bases. Germline assignment: CDR1 SGHNT and CDR2 YYREEE (reference sequence). The trim removed 5 bases at V and 2 bases at J, leaving 3 bases unmatched. This CDR3 comprises 15 residues. CDR3 region: CASSRDRGNTGELFF. CDR3 in DNA: TGTGCCAGCAGTAGGGACAGGGGCAACACCGGGGAGCTGTTTTTT.

Only a few counts were recorded for this clone. J is TRBJ2-5 and V is TRBV5-1; 10 bases agree with TRBD2. CDR3 length: 15 residues. J gave up 4 bases and V 4 bases, and 7 bases lay outside the gene matches. Germline lookup yields CDR1 SGHRS and CDR2 YFSETQ. CDR3 sequence reads: CASSVLAGVGETQYF. In nucleotides, the CDR3 is TGCGCCAGCAGCGTTCTAGCGGGGGTTGGAGAGACCCAGTACTTC.

The CDR3 region has the DNA TGTGCCAGCAGCGCCGGACAGGGGGCATACAATGAGCAGTTCTTC. Its translation: CASSAGQGAYNEQFF. V usage is TRBV9 and J usage is TRBJ2-1; TRBD1 matches 11 bases. The CDR3 has 15 residues. With V trimmed by 3 bases and J by 4 bases, 3 bases remained unmatched. Germline V CDR1 and CDR2: SGDLS, YYNGEE.

This clone was observed a single time. The V call is TRBV30, the J call TRBJ1-4, with D perhaps matching TRBD1 (6 bases). The CDR3 has 14 amino acids. V was clipped by 5 bases and J by 6 bases, with 16 bases between them. Germline-derived CDR1 and CDR2 are GTSNPN and SVGIG (reference sequence). The CDR3, as DNA: TGTGCCTGGGGTACTCAGGGGAGGGATGAAAAACTGTTTTTT. As protein: CAWGTQGRDEKLFF. Together with reference TRBV30 and TRBJ1-4, the CDR3 gives the full variable domain: SQTIHQWPATLVQPVGSPLSLECTVEGTSNPNLYWYRQAAGRGLQLLFYSVGIGQISSEVPQNLSASRPQDRQFILSSKKLLLSDSGFYLCAWGTQGRDEKLFFGSGTQLSVL.

The rearrangement links TRBV19 to TRBJ1-2; 8 nucleotides agree with TRBD1. Germline CDR1 LNHDA, CDR2 SQIVND (reference sequence). V gave up 3 bases and J gave up 4 bases; unmatched junction bases: 1. This CDR3 has 13 amino acids. The CDR3 sequence is CASSITGGYGYTF. The CDR3 DNA reads as TGTGCCAGTAGTATTACAGGGGGCTATGGCTACACCTTC. Using reference TRBV19 and TRBJ1-2 for the parts outside the CDR3, the full variable domain is DGGITQSPKYLFRKEGQNVTLSCEQNLNHDAMYWYRQDPGQGLRLIYYSQIVNDFQKGDIAEGYSVSREKKESFPLTVTSAQKNPTAFYLCASSITGGYGYTFGSGTRLTVV.

The CDR3 sequence is CAISTGQGHGGYTF. The CDR3 coding sequence is TGTGCCATCAGCACCGGACAGGGTCACGGTGGCTACACCTTC. This chain joins TRBV10-3 and TRBJ1-2, with TRBD1 matching 8 bases. Germline V CDR1 and CDR2: ENHRY, SYGVKD. V trimming: 6 bases; J trimming: 7 bases; junction bases outside the gene matches: 10. This CDR3 is 14 amino acids long.

The chain joins TRBV9 to TRBJ2-5; 8 nucleotides line up with TRBD2. CDR1 and CDR2 from the germline V gene are SGDLS and YYNGEE. The length of the CDR3 is 15 residues. V dropped 4 bases and J dropped 2; count of bases not matched to a gene: 7. The CDR3, as DNA: TGTGCCAGCAGCTTAGCGGGGTCCCTTCAAGAGACCCAGTACTTC. This sequence encodes CASSLAGSLQETQYF.

This clone was observed a few times. This sequence joins TRBV4-2 and TRBJ1-5, with 7 bases lining up with TRBD1. CDR1 is LGHNA, CDR2 YNFKEQ, per germline. V was clipped by 7 bases and J by 1 base; unmatched bases: 7. This CDR3 region has 15 residues. CDR3 in DNA: TGTGCCAGCAACTCTGACAGGGCGAGCAATCAGCCCCAGCATTTT. Translating gives CASNSDRASNQPQHF.

The chain recombines TRBV7-6 with TRBJ2-7; the D is unclear. There are 14 residues in the CDR3. Germline V gene lookup returns CDR1 SGHVS and CDR2 FNYEAQ. V gave up 1 base and J gave up 0 bases, with 7 bases separating them. The CDR3 is CASSLVPGSYEQYF. The CDR3 DNA is TGTGCCAGCAGCTTAGTCCCTGGCTCCTACGAGCAGTACTTC.

The chain is built from TRBV6-5 and TRBJ1-2; weak D call: TRBD1 (6 bases). The CDR3 length is 15 residues. V shed 5 bases and J shed 0 bases, with 13 bases lying between them. CDR1 and CDR2 (germline): MNHEY, SVGAGI. The CDR3 sequence: CASSQTGKANYGYTF. In DNA, the CDR3 is TGTGCCAGCAGTCAGACAGGAAAAGCTAACTATGGCTACACCTTC.

The V gene is TRBV7-2, the J gene TRBJ1-2; the D gene is possibly TRBD1 (6 bases). The CDR3 is 15 residues long. CDR1 and CDR2 from the germline V gene are SGHTA and FQGNSA. The V gene lost 5 bases and the J gene lost 3 bases, with 16 bases spanning the gap. The CDR3 bases are TGTGCCAGCAGCAAGAACAGGGACGGGCACTATGGCTACACCTTC. This codes for CASSKNRDGHYGYTF.